This T cell receptor beta chain was documented in a study of cytotoxic CD8 clonotypes in ibrutinib-treated CLL. Study details: Patients attained some 25 partial and 2 complete responses; at median around 68 months, about 15 remained remitted while around twelve progressed. The authors obtained response samples at a median of about 13 months of treatment, range 6 to 36. Points from the study as a whole: The clonality rise at ibrutinib response reflected private clonotype expansion.

As for this clone: The antigen is unknown.

The repertoire was sequenced with immunoSEQ multiplex PCR; TCRdb's copy has only in-frame clones and lacks some. This table has about 130,000 clones, roughly 83% appearing once. Germline V CDR1 and CDR2: MDHEN, SYDVKM. The CDR3 has 15 residues. V lost 7 bases, J lost 4 bases, and 20 bases lay in between. The sequence was collected from a human donor with chronic lymphocytic leukemia. J is TRBJ2-7 and V is TRBV28, with D maybe TRBD1 (5 bases). This sample comprised PBMCs, obtained after 12 months of ibrutinib treatment. CDR3 region: CASILSLAGHYEQYF. CDR3 sequence (DNA): TGTGCCAGCATCCTCTCCCTTGCTGGACATTACGAGCAGTACTTC.